The 14 T cell receptor beta chains reported below all come from one sample, sequenced in a study of cytomegalovirus exposure and HLA in healthy donors. The PCR used 60 Vbeta and 13 Jbeta primers. Only in-frame clones appear in the TCRdb table, and some are missing; sequencing was by immunoSEQ multiplex PCR. The table lists roughly 200,000 clones, under 85% of them singletons. The specimen sequenced was PBMCs. The source of these receptors is a man aged 50-60 years in good health and CMV-seronegative.

This chain uses TRBV2 with TRBJ1-1; tentatively, D is TRBD1 (5 bases). The CDR3 runs 13 residues. The germline V gene encodes CDR1 SNHLY and CDR2 FYNNEI. V lost 4 bases, J lost 1 base, and 7 bases lay in between. In DNA form, the CDR3 reads TGTGCCAGCAGTGGAGACAGGAACACTGAAGCTTTCTTT. Translating gives CASSGDRNTEAFF.

The chain carries TRBV12-5 and TRBJ2-1; TRBD1 matches 8 bases. The V gene's germline CDR1 is LGHNT and CDR2 FRNRAP. J gave up 9 bases and V 5 bases, and 9 bases lay outside the gene matches. The CDR3 has 14 residues. The CDR3 reads CASGPLTGAIEQFF. For the CDR3, the DNA is TGTGCTAGTGGTCCCTTGACAGGGGCTATTGAGCAGTTCTTC. Drawing the rest from reference TRBV12-5 and TRBJ2-1, the complete variable domain is DARVTQTPRHKVTEMGQEVTMRCQPILGHNTVFWYRQTMMQGLELLAYFRNRAPLDDSGMPKDRFSAEMPDATLATLKIQPSEPRDSAVYFCASGPLTGAIEQFFGPGTRLTVL.

The chain has TRBV7-6 and TRBJ2-2; unclear D gene. V gave up 5 bases and J gave up 0 bases, with 13 bases separating them. The germline gives CDR1 SGHVS, CDR2 FNYEAQ. The CDR3 spans 16 residues. The CDR3 nucleotides are TGTGCCAGCAGCGCAACTACAACTACGAACACCGGGGAGCTGTTTTTT. It is translated as CASSATTTTNTGELFF.

The chain employs TRBV5-4 and TRBJ2-1; 9 bases match TRBD2. This CDR3 region has 16 residues. The germline V gene has CDR1 SGHNT and CDR2 YYREEE (reference sequence). Trimming at V came to 0 bases and at J to 7 bases, leaving 8 bases not matched to a gene. The CDR3 region is CASSLGRGRGKNEQFF. The CDR3 DNA reads TGTGCCAGCAGCTTGGGACGCGGGAGGGGGAAGAATGAGCAGTTCTTC.

The genes are TRBV5-1 and TRBJ1-5; TRBD1 matches at 9 bases. V lost 4 bases and J lost 7; bases outside the gene matches: 12. CDR1 and CDR2 (germline): SGHRS, YFSETQ. The CDR3 length is 16 residues. CDR3 loop: CASSPGQGVGEQPQHF. The CDR3 coding sequence is TGCGCCAGCAGCCCGGGACAGGGAGTGGGTGAGCAGCCCCAGCATTTT.

The rearrangement joins TRBV29-1 to TRBJ1-1; no reliable D call. Between the trimmed V and J ends, which lost 5 bases and 8 bases, there was a span of 12 bases. The CDR3 covers 11 residues. CDR1 is SQVTM, CDR2 ANQGSEA, per germline. The CDR3 nucleotides read TGCAGCGTTACGGGGAGGGAAGAAGCTTTCTTT. Translation: CSVTGREEAFF.

V and J are TRBV6-5 and TRBJ2-5; 12 positions agree with TRBD2. The last part of the DNA fits TRBJ2-7 better; the J call may be wrong. CDR1 and CDR2 from the germline V gene are MNHEY and SVGAGI. The CDR3 extends over 15 amino acids. The CDR3 is CASRSTSGRGGEQYF. The CDR3 DNA is TGTGCCAGCAGGTCGACTAGCGGGAGAGGAGGCGAGCAGTACTTC.

The CDR3 here is CASSLRDSPNTGELFF. CDR3 DNA sequence: TGTGCCAGCTCACTAAGGGACAGTCCGAACACCGGGGAGCTGTTTTTT. V gene TRBV18 combines with J gene TRBJ2-2, with 7 positions matching TRBD1. Germline values: CDR1 KGHSH, CDR2 LQKENI. The CDR3 totals 16 residues. J gave up 0 bases and V 4 bases, and 5 bases lay outside the gene matches. Drawing the rest from reference TRBV18 and TRBJ2-2, the complete variable domain is NAGVMQNPRHLVRRRGQEARLRCSPMKGHSHVYWYRQLPEEGLKFMVYLQKENIIDESGMPKERFSAEFPKEGPSILRIQQVVRGDSAAYFCASSLRDSPNTGELFFGEGSRLTVL.

The rearrangement uses TRBV11-3 and TRBJ1-1, with TRBD1 as a possible D gene (6 bases). The V gene's germline CDR1 is SGHNT and CDR2 YENEEA. The CDR3 contains 13 residues. Trimming removed 3 bases from V and 6 bases from J, with 11 bases in between. Written as DNA, the CDR3 is TGTGCCAGCAGCTTGGACAGCAGCGCTGAAGCTTTCTTT. It specifies CASSLDSSAEAFF.

The chain couples TRBV5-1 to TRBJ2-3; no reliable D call. The CDR3 loop spans 12 amino acids. V was trimmed by 3 bases and J by 5 bases, leaving 7 bases between them. The germline V gene has CDR1 SGHRS and CDR2 YFSETQ. The CDR3 coding sequence is TGCGCCAGCAGCTCCCCCCTAGATACGCAGTATTTT. As protein: CASSSPLDTQYF.

This clone was counted once. CDR3 amino acids: CASSITGTLYEQYF. The CDR3 region has the DNA TGTGCCAGCAGTATAACCGGGACTCTCTACGAGCAGTACTTC. This rearrangement joins TRBV27 to TRBJ2-7, with TRBD2 as a possible D gene (6 bases). The germline V gene has CDR1 MNHEY and CDR2 SMNVEV (reference sequence). Trimming stripped 5 bases from V and 3 bases from J, with 14 bases between. The CDR3 is 14 residues long.

This chain uses TRBV30 with TRBJ2-6; 8 nucleotides align to TRBD1. The ends lost 3 bases at V and 8 bases at J; junction bases unmatched: 12. Germline V lookup: CDR1 GTSNPN, CDR2 SVGIG (reference sequence). CDR3 length: 16 amino acids. The CDR3, as DNA: TGTGCCTGGAGAGGACAGGGAGGATCTAGGACCAACGTCCTGACTTTC. Its translation: CAWRGQGGSRTNVLTF.

V is TRBV7-3 and J is TRBJ2-1; 9 bases match TRBD2. The CDR3 loop spans 15 amino acids. The germline V gene has CDR1 SGHTA and CDR2 FQGTGA. The ends lost 5 bases at V and 8 bases at J; junction bases unmatched: 10. The CDR3 here is CASSPETSGPHEQFF. CDR3 sequence (DNA): TGTGCCAGCAGCCCCGAGACTAGCGGTCCTCATGAGCAGTTCTTC.

The genes are TRBV30 and TRBJ2-3; 9 bases map to TRBD1. The CDR3 loop spans 15 amino acids. Unmatched junction bases numbered 7, after V lost 4 bases and J lost 2 bases. Germline loops: CDR1 GTSNPN, CDR2 SVGIG (reference sequence). CDR3 DNA: TGTGCCTGGATTATGACAGGGGGGCCCACAGATACGCAGTATTTT. Amino acid sequence: CAWIMTGGPTDTQYF.